This is a list of T cell receptor beta chains from one sample in a study of blood T cell repertoires in COVID-19. The table came from immunoSEQ multiplex PCR; TCRdb's copy has only in-frame clones and leaves some out. The sample contains approximately 280,000 clones, more than 85% of which appear only once. The specimen sequenced was peripheral blood. Every receptor here comes from a man aged 40-50 years with acute or convalescent COVID-19. Each CDR3 is given with its conserved first and last residue. A D gene is named only where the DNA matches it firmly. The listing skips clone size in some rows; elsewhere it reads once, few, many or a size class.

abundance	d_gene	v_gene	j_gene	CDR3nt	CDR3aa
.	TRBD1	TRBV6-4	TRBJ2-1	TGTGCCAGCGCCCCAGACCGACAGGGAGCTGAGCAGTTCTTC	CASAPDRQGAEQFF
.	.	TRBV5-1	TRBJ1-1	TGCGCCAGCAGCTTGGGACCTACAGGGTCGAACACTGAAGCTTTCTTT	CASSLGPTGSNTEAFF
.	TRBD2	TRBV5-4	TRBJ2-1	TGTGCCAGCGGCTTGAAAGCGGGGGGGCGGGTTGAGCAGTTCTTC	CASGLKAGGRVEQFF
.	TRBD2	TRBV30	TRBJ2-7	TGTGCCTGGAGTGCTTTAGCGGGGGGGTCCTACGAGCAGTACTTC	CAWSALAGGSYEQYF
.	TRBD1	TRBV5-6	TRBJ1-1	TGTGCCAGCAGCCGCTTAGGACAGGGGGGAACTGAAGCTTTCTTT	CASSRLGQGGTEAFF
.	TRBD1	TRBV25-1	TRBJ1-2	TGTGCCAGCAGTGACTCCGGACAGGGCAGTGGCTACACCTTC	CASSDSGQGSGYTF
.	.	TRBV5-1	TRBJ2-1	TGCGCCAGCAGTTTATGGAGAGTGGGCTCCTACAATGAGCAGTTCTTC	CASSLWRVGSYNEQFF
.	TRBD1	TRBV19	TRBJ2-7	TGTGCCAGTAGTCGAAATTCCTGGGGACAGGGGGTCTCCTACGAGCAGTACTTC	CASSRNSWGQGVSYEQYF
.	TRBD2	TRBV20-1	TRBJ2-1	TGCAGTGCTAGTTCTAGCGGGGCCCTCTCCTACAATGAGCAGTTCTTC	CSASSSGALSYNEQFF
.	TRBD1	TRBV6-5	TRBJ1-2	TGTGCCAGCAGTTACAGTTGGACAGGGAATGGCTACACCTTC	CASSYSWTGNGYTF
.	.	TRBV28	TRBJ1-6	TGTGCCAGCAGTTTCCCCCCGAGCGTAAGATCACCCCTCCACTTT	CASSFPPSVRSPLHF
.	.	TRBV19	TRBJ1-2	TGTGCCAGTAGTGAAGAGTGGGGAGGCGGATATAGGGGCTACACCTTC	CASSEEWGGGYRGYTF
.	.	TRBV7-8	TRBJ2-4	TGTGCCAGCAGCTTAGCGCGAGGACAGCGATCCAAAAACATTCAGTACTTC	CASSLARGQRSKNIQYF
.	.	TRBV6-1	TRBJ2-7	TGTGCCAGCAGTGAATATATCTCGACAGTTACTTCCTACGAGCAGTACTTC	CASSEYISTVTSYEQYF
.	TRBD1	TRBV6-5	TRBJ1-1	TGTGCCAGCAGCCTTAGGACAGGACGAACTGAAGCTTTCTTT	CASSLRTGRTEAFF
once	TRBD1	TRBV3-1/TRBV3-2	TRBJ1-1	TGTGCCAGCAGCCAAGTAAGGGGGCGGACTGAAGCTTTCTTT	CASSQVRGRTEAFF
.	TRBD1	TRBV5-8	TRBJ2-1	TGTGCCAGCAGCTTGTATAACAGGGGAAATGAGCAGTTCTTC	CASSLYNRGNEQFF
.	TRBD1	TRBV27	TRBJ2-2	TGTGCCAGCAGGCCGACAGGGTGGCCCGGGGAGCTGTTTTTT	CASRPTGWPGELFF
.	TRBD1	TRBV27	TRBJ1-1	TGTGCCACCGCAGGGACAGGGGGCTGGCGTACTGAAGCTTTCTTT	CATAGTGGWRTEAFF
.	.	TRBV27	TRBJ1-4	TGTGCCAGCAGTTTAAGAGCGCAGTACACAACTAATGAAAAACTGTTTTTT	CASSLRAQYTTNEKLFF
few	.	TRBV6-5	TRBJ2-3	TGTGCCAGCAGTTACCCAGGCGGGGATACGCAGTATTTT	CASSYPGGDTQYF
once	TRBD1	TRBV6-5	TRBJ1-1	TGTGCCAGCAGTTACGGACAGGGAGACACTGAAGCTTTCTTT	CASSYGQGDTEAFF
.	TRBD1	TRBV5-4	TRBJ1-1	TGTGCCAGCAGCTTAACCGGGACAGGGGGCTGGGACACTGAAGCTTTCTTT	CASSLTGTGGWDTEAFF
.	TRBD2	TRBV2	TRBJ2-1	TGTGCCAGTTCAATACCGGGACTAGGGAATGAGCAGTTCTTC	CASSIPGLGNEQFF
once	.	TRBV7-9	TRBJ2-2	TGTGCCAGCAGCGAAATCGGGGCCCCGGGGGGCGCCTTCGGGGAGCTGTTTTTT	CASSEIGAPGGAFGELFF
.	TRBD1	TRBV5-4	TRBJ1-6	TGTGCCAGCAGCTCTGACAGGGGGCCTAATTCACCCCTCCACTTT	CASSSDRGPNSPLHF
.	.	TRBV12-3/TRBV12-4	TRBJ1-6	TGTGCCAGCAGCTTCTCGAGAGAGTCACCCCTCCACTTT	CASSFSRESPLHF
.	TRBD2	TRBV24-1	TRBJ2-7	TGTGCCACCAGTGACCACAGAGCGGGGGGCTTCCACGAGCAGTACTTC	CATSDHRAGGFHEQYF
.	TRBD2	TRBV6-5	TRBJ2-3	TGTGCCAGCAGCAGCGGGGGGGCCGGAGATACGCAGTATTTT	CASSSGGAGDTQYF
.	.	TRBV10-2	TRBJ2-7	TGCGCCAGCAGTCCCTTGCAGGGGCACTACTACGAGCAGTACTTC	CASSPLQGHYYEQYF
.	.	TRBV9	TRBJ2-2	TGTGCCAGCAGCGAGACTAGGTACACCGGGGAGCTGTTTTTT	CASSETRYTGELFF
.	.	TRBV9	TRBJ1-6	TGTGCCAGCAGCCCCCGAGGCGGGGGGTCGACCTATAATTCACCCCTCCACTTT	CASSPRGGGSTYNSPLHF
.	.	TRBV6-4	TRBJ1-2	TGTGCCAGCAGTCCCCAGGGTTTGGGCTATGGCTACACCTTC	CASSPQGLGYGYTF
.	.	TRBV12-3/TRBV12-4	TRBJ1-2	TGTGCCAGCAGTTGGGACACTAACTATGGCTACACCTTC	CASSWDTNYGYTF
.	TRBD1	TRBV5-1	TRBJ2-2	TGCGCCAGCAGTAGGGACAGGGTAGGAACCGGGGAGCTGTTTTTT	CASSRDRVGTGELFF
.	TRBD1	TRBV18	TRBJ2-2	TGTGCCAGCTCACCGGGGACAGGGAACACCGGGGAGCTGTTTTTT	CASSPGTGNTGELFF
.	.	TRBV5-5	TRBJ1-2	TGTGCCAGCAGCTTGTCCCCAGGACTAGGCTACACCTTC	CASSLSPGLGYTF
few	.	TRBV18	TRBJ1-1	TGTGCCAGCTCACCGACCACGCAGGGCAGCACTGAAGCTTTCTTT	CASSPTTQGSTEAFF
.	.	TRBV4-2	TRBJ1-2	TGTGCCAGCAGCCAAGGTAGTGCGGGCAGCTATGGCTACACCTTC	CASSQGSAGSYGYTF
.	.	TRBV5-1	TRBJ1-2	TGCGCCAGCAGCTTGTTTGACGGGAACTATGGCTACACCTTC	CASSLFDGNYGYTF
once	TRBD1	TRBV7-9	TRBJ2-1	TGTGCCAGCAGCTTCGGGGACAGGGACAATGAGCAGTTCTTC	CASSFGDRDNEQFF
once	.	TRBV11-2	TRBJ2-2	TGTGCCAGCAGCTCCCCCCTTCCCGACTGGTATAACACCGGGGAGCTGTTTTTT	CASSSPLPDWYNTGELFF
.	.	TRBV5-8	TRBJ1-1	TGTGCCAGCAGCTACTCCCGGGTCCTGAACACTGAAGCTTTCTTT	CASSYSRVLNTEAFF
once	.	TRBV27	TRBJ2-7	TGTGCCAGTTCCTTCACTGGAAGGGGAAGGTACGAGCAGTACTTC	CASSFTGRGRYEQYF
.	.	TRBV3-1/TRBV3-2	TRBJ1-1	TGTGCCAGTGGGCGCTGGGGGGATGCTGAAGCTTTCTTT	CASGRWGDAEAFF
.	.	TRBV24-1	TRBJ1-3	TGTGCCACCAGTGAACTGACAGAGCCATCTGGAAACACCATATATTTT	CATSELTEPSGNTIYF
.	.	TRBV13	TRBJ1-1	TGTGCCAGCAGCTTAAGAAGGGGGACTGAAGCTTTCTTT	CASSLRRGTEAFF
.	.	TRBV19	TRBJ2-2	TGTGCCTCAAGGGCAGGGATAAGGGACACCGGGGAGCTGTTTTTT	CASRAGIRDTGELFF
.	.	TRBV29-1	TRBJ1-2	TGCAGCGTTGAAGATGGCGGCCTTGGCTACACCTTC	CSVEDGGLGYTF
few	.	TRBV24-1	TRBJ2-7	TGTGCCACCAGTGACACCACAGCTTACGAGCAGTACTTC	CATSDTTAYEQYF
once	TRBD2	TRBV24-1	TRBJ2-3	TGTGCCACCAGTGGAAATCCGGGGGGAGATACGCAGTATTTT	CATSGNPGGDTQYF
.	.	TRBV5-1	TRBJ2-3	TGCGCCAGCAGCTCAAGCGGGCCGAGGGATACGCAGTATTTT	CASSSSGPRDTQYF
.	.	TRBV30	TRBJ2-2	TGTGCCTGTCGACATTCCACCGGGGAGCTGTTTTTT	CACRHSTGELFF
.	.	TRBV6-6	TRBJ1-2	TGTGCCAGCAGTTATATGCGCGGTGGCTACACCTTC	CASSYMRGGYTF
.	TRBD1	TRBV13	TRBJ1-2	TGTGCCACAGGGACAGGGCGAAACTATGGCTACACCTTC	CATGTGRNYGYTF
once	.	TRBV30	TRBJ2-3	TGTGCCTGGAGGAGACTAGCAGATACGCAGTATTTT	CAWRRLADTQYF
.	TRBD1	TRBV27	TRBJ2-1	TGTGCCAGCAGTCCAGGGGACAGGCTCTACAATGAGCAGTTCTTC	CASSPGDRLYNEQFF